The 23 T cell receptor beta chains in this list originate from one sample, sequenced in a study of blood T cell repertoires in COVID-19. Data came from immunoSEQ multiplex PCR; TCRdb stores just in-frame clones and leaves some out. The table records under 300,000 clones, about 79% of them present only once. Input material: peripheral blood. The receptors come from a middle-aged man who had recovered from COVID-19.

This chain connects TRBV29-1 to TRBJ2-1; 16 nucleotides line up with TRBD2. This CDR3 has 16 amino acids. The V gene's germline CDR1 is SQVTM and CDR2 ANQGSEA. Unmatched junction bases numbered 1, after V lost 3 bases and J lost 2 bases. CDR3 amino acids: CSVDGTSGRAYNEQFF. DNA of the CDR3: TGCAGCGTTGATGGGACTAGCGGGAGGGCCTACAATGAGCAGTTCTTC.

The CDR3 sequence is CASSLIQVNYGYTF. In DNA form, the CDR3 reads TGTGCCAGCAGCTTAATACAGGTTAACTATGGCTACACCTTC. The V and J genes are TRBV11-2 and TRBJ1-2; D perhaps matches TRBD1 (5 bases). This CDR3 region has 14 residues. Germline CDR1 reads SGHAT; CDR2 reads FQNNGV. The V and J ends lost 2 bases and 1 base respectively, with 8 bases between them.

The rearrangement uses TRBV7-2 and TRBJ2-7; 8 positions match TRBD2. The CDR3 covers 15 residues. The V gene end was trimmed by 2 bases and the J gene end by 3 bases; junction bases not matched to a gene: 6. Germline CDR1 is SGHTA and CDR2 is FQGNSA. In DNA form, the CDR3 reads TGTGCCAGCAGCTTAAAAGCGGGGGCGGTCTACGAGCAGTACTTC. It translates to CASSLKAGAVYEQYF.

This clone was observed a few times. The genes are TRBV9 and TRBJ2-3; 9 bases are a match to TRBD2. Germline assignment: CDR1 SGDLS and CDR2 YYNGEE. The CDR3 covers 15 residues. Trimming took 4 bases from V and 6 from J; bases not matched to a gene: 9. The CDR3 DNA sequence: TGTGCCAGCAGCCCCGTAGCGGGAGTGTACGATACGCAGTATTTT. This translates into CASSPVAGVYDTQYF. Looking up the rest from reference TRBV9 and TRBJ2-3 gives the full variable domain: DSGVTQTPKHLITATGQRVTLRCSPRSGDLSVYWYQQSLDQGLQFLIQYYNGEERAKGNILERFSAQQFPDLHSELNLSSLELGDSALYFCASSPVAGVYDTQYFGPGTRLTVL.

The chain recombines TRBV30 with TRBJ2-2, with a possible D match to TRBD2 (6 bases). The CDR3 extends over 15 amino acids. Between the trimmed V and J ends, which lost 8 bases and 5 bases, there was a span of 21 bases. Germline V gene data show CDR1 as GTSNPN and CDR2 as SVGIG (reference sequence). This chain's CDR3 is CARNLGGVGTGELFF. CDR3 sequence (DNA): TGTGCCCGGAATCTCGGGGGAGTAGGTACCGGGGAGCTGTTTTTT.

The rearrangement links TRBV18 to TRBJ2-5, with TRBD2 matching 8 bases. The ends lost 3 bases at V and 5 bases at J; junction bases unmatched: 8. Germline lookup yields CDR1 KGHSH and CDR2 LQKENI. There are 15 residues in the CDR3. CDR3 DNA: TGTGCCAGCTCACCCGCCGGGGGGGCCCTCGAGACCCAGTACTTC. Its translation is CASSPAGGALETQYF.

V gene TRBV5-5 combines with J gene TRBJ1-6, with no clear D. The ends were cut back, 2 bases at V and 4 bases at J, with 13 bases in the middle. Germline CDR1 and CDR2: SGHKS and YYEKEE (reference sequence). The CDR3 is made up of 16 amino acids. CDR3 sequence (DNA): TGTGCCAGCAGCTTCCGGCGGGATCAGTATAATTCACCCCTCCACTTT. Translated, it gives CASSFRRDQYNSPLHF. The full variable domain, in which reference TRBV5-5 and TRBJ1-6 provide the parts outside the CDR3, is DAGVTQSPTHLIKTRGQQVTLRCSPISGHKSVSWYQQVLGQGPQFIFQYYEKEERGRGNFPDRFSARQFPNYSSELNVNALLLGDSALYLCASSFRRDQYNSPLHFGNGTRLTVT.

This rearrangement joins TRBV10-3 to TRBJ1-1; 8 bases agree with TRBD1. Germline loops: CDR1 ENHRY, CDR2 SYGVKD. The junction had 6 bases not matched to a gene; V was cut back by 6 bases and J by 6 bases. CDR3 length equals 13 residues. CDR3 coding DNA: TGTGCCATCAGCCTGGACAGGGTGTCTGAAGCTTTCTTT. This encodes CAISLDRVSEAFF.

This chain links TRBV5-1 with TRBJ2-1, with 11 positions matching TRBD2. Germline CDR1 reads SGHRS; CDR2 reads YFSETQ. There are 15 residues in the CDR3. V shed 0 bases, J shed 7 bases, and the junction held 3 bases outside the gene matches. The CDR3 DNA is TGCGCCAGCAGCTTGGATCTAGCGGGAGGTAATGAGCAGTTCTTC. Residues: CASSLDLAGGNEQFF.

V is TRBV6-5 and J is TRBJ2-7; 7 nucleotides match TRBD2. V dropped 0 bases and J dropped 0; count of bases not matched to a gene: 2. Looked up from germline, CDR1 is MNHEY and CDR2 is SVGAGI. The CDR3 runs to 15 residues. As DNA, the CDR3 is TGTGCCAGCAGTTACTCGGGGGGGAGCTCCTACGAGCAGTACTTC. Translated: CASSYSGGSSYEQYF.

This chain uses TRBV11-2 with TRBJ1-1; D unclear. Trimming shortened V by 0 bases and J by 11 bases, and 13 bases separated the two germline ends. Germline CDR1 reads SGHAT; CDR2 reads FQNNGV. This CDR3 has 13 amino acids. The DNA for the CDR3 is TGTGCCAGCAGCTTAGATCGAGGCGGGAAGGCTTTCTTT. Translated: CASSLDRGGKAFF.

The rearrangement links TRBV23-1 to TRBJ2-7; 15 bases fit TRBD2. TRBV23-1 is an open reading frame whose function is uncertain. With V trimmed by 2 bases and J by 13 bases, 18 bases remained unmatched. The CDR3 contains 18 residues. This CDR3 is CASSQGTSGRPLPARPYF. In DNA, the CDR3 is TGCGCCAGCAGTCAAGGGACTAGCGGGAGGCCCCTCCCAGCAAGGCCATACTTC.

The chain couples TRBV2 to TRBJ2-7, with TRBD1 matching 10 bases. Germline loops: CDR1 SNHLY, CDR2 FYNNEI. V trimming: 4 bases; J trimming: 4 bases; junction bases outside the gene matches: 10. CDR3 length equals 16 residues. CDR3 DNA sequence: TGTGCCAGCAGTGGAGTGAGTCGGACAGGGGGTTACGAGCAGTACTTC. It yields the protein CASSGVSRTGGYEQYF.

The rearrangement joins TRBV7-9 to TRBJ1-4; maybe TRBD1 (6 bases). Per the germline V gene, CDR1 is SEHNR and CDR2 is FQNEAQ (reference sequence). The V end lost 6 bases, the J end lost 8 bases, and 13 bases lay between the germline ends. The length of the CDR3 is 13 residues. The CDR3: CASSRGHREKLFF. The CDR3 DNA sequence: TGTGCCAGCAGTAGGGGACACCGCGAAAAACTGTTTTTT.

The J gene is TRBJ1-1, the V gene TRBV18; D is ambiguous. From germline, CDR1 is KGHSH and CDR2 LQKENI. Trimming left V 3 bases short and J 3 bases short, with 8 bases between. The CDR3 contains 13 residues. The CDR3 spells CASSPSRDTEAFF. The CDR3 bases are TGTGCCAGCTCACCTTCGCGGGACACTGAAGCTTTCTTT.

This chain joins TRBV30 and TRBJ1-1; weak D call: TRBD1 (6 bases). There are 13 residues in the CDR3. The ends were cut back, 4 bases at V and 5 bases at J, with 14 bases in the middle. Germline V gene sequence: CDR1 GTSNPN, CDR2 SVGIG (reference sequence). DNA of the CDR3: TGTGCCTGGAACTCAGGGGCGCAAACTGAAGCTTTCTTT. Encoded protein: CAWNSGAQTEAFF.

A single count supports this clone. This rearrangement joins TRBV24-1 to TRBJ2-1; 8 positions agree with TRBD1. The CDR3 has 14 amino acids. J lost 6 bases, V lost 5 bases, and 5 bases had no gene match. Germline V CDR1 and CDR2: KGHDR, SFDVKD. The CDR3 here is CATSGQGAGNEQFF. The CDR3 coding sequence is TGTGCCACCAGTGGGCAGGGGGCTGGCAATGAGCAGTTCTTC.

J is TRBJ1-1 and V is TRBV7-9; D call uncertain. Per germline, CDR1 SEHNR and CDR2 FQNEAQ (reference sequence). This CDR3 has 13 amino acids. The germline V and J ends were trimmed by 5 bases and 1 base, with 8 bases remaining between them. The CDR3 sequence is CASSPPRNTEAFF. The CDR3 DNA follows: TGTGCCAGCAGCCCCCCCAGGAACACTGAAGCTTTCTTT.

The chain links TRBV3-1 (or the pseudogene TRBV3-2) to TRBJ2-3; 8 bases map to TRBD2. The CDR3 runs 15 residues. The V gene end was trimmed by 1 base and the J gene end by 4 bases; junction bases not matched to a gene: 4. The germline V gene encodes CDR1 LGHDT and CDR2 YNNKEL (reference sequence). CDR3 region: CASSQVSGVSDTQYF. In nucleotides, the CDR3 is TGTGCCAGCAGCCAAGTTAGCGGGGTATCAGATACGCAGTATTTT.

The chain carries TRBV7-7 and TRBJ2-7, with D perhaps TRBD2 (6 bases). V lost 5 bases and J 2 bases, leaving 16 bases between the germline ends. CDR3 length equals 15 residues. Germline lookup yields CDR1 SSHAT and CDR2 FNYEAQ (reference sequence). DNA of the CDR3: TGTGCCAGCAGCCCAACCCGGGACTCTCCCTACGAGCAGTACTTC. Translated, it gives CASSPTRDSPYEQYF.

This rearrangement joins TRBV13 to TRBJ2-1; 9 nucleotides line up with TRBD1. The V gene end was trimmed by 5 bases and the J gene end by 4 bases; junction bases not matched to a gene: 6. Germline V gives CDR1 PRHDT, CDR2 FYEKMQ (reference sequence). The CDR3 spans 15 residues. The CDR3 reads CASSPRGTGYNEQFF. CDR3 coding DNA: TGTGCCAGCAGCCCCCGAGGGACAGGGTACAATGAGCAGTTCTTC. The whole variable domain, remainder taken from reference TRBV13 and TRBJ2-1, is AAGVIQSPRHLIKEKRETATLKCYPIPRHDTVYWYQQGPGQDPQFLISFYEKMQSDKGSIPDRFSAQQFSDYHSELNMSSLELGDSALYFCASSPRGTGYNEQFFGPGTRLTVL.

The rearrangement joins TRBV6-2 or TRBV6-3 to TRBJ2-1; 10 bases line up with TRBD2. The CDR3 contains 18 residues. V was pared by 4 bases and J by 2 bases, with 11 bases of the junction left unmatched. Germline V gene lookup returns CDR1 MNHEY and CDR2 SVGEGT. CDR3 nucleotides: TGTGCCAGCAGTTTTGTACTAGCGGGGATCAACCCCTACAATGAGCAGTTCTTC. Translating gives CASSFVLAGINPYNEQFF.

This chain joins TRBV7-2 and TRBJ2-3; TRBD2 agrees at 10 bases. This CDR3 is built from 16 residues. Germline-derived CDR1 and CDR2 are SGHTA and FQGNSA. The V segment lost 6 bases and the J segment 2 bases; nucleotides outside the gene matches: 8. This CDR3 reads CASRAGLAGATDTQYF. The CDR3 DNA sequence: TGTGCCAGCAGGGCAGGGCTAGCGGGGGCCACAGATACGCAGTATTTT. Using reference TRBV7-2 and TRBJ2-3 for the parts outside the CDR3, the full variable domain is GAGVSQSPSNKVTEKGKDVELRCDPISGHTALYWYRQSLGQGLEFLIYFQGNSAPDKSGLPSDRFSAERTGGSVSTLTIQRTQQEDSAVYLCASRAGLAGATDTQYFGPGTRLTVL.